The source of this T cell receptor (beta chain) is a study of a mutant IDH1 vaccine in newly diagnosed glioma. Germline values: CDR1 LNHDA, CDR2 SQIVND (reference sequence). The CDR3 spans 8 residues. Deletions cut 9 bases from V and 7 bases from J, with 3 bases between. This table comes from immunoSEQ multiplex PCR, and its TCRdb copy is limited to in-frame clones, with some not included. The sample comprises over 50,000 clones, around three quarters of which are singletons, and 4.9% rests with the top ten. Of note for this clone: Its matching antigen is unknown.

Described time point: week 47, end of study. Every vaccine dose comprised 300 ug of mutant IDH1 20-mer peptide plus topical imiquimod. The V gene is TRBV19, the J gene TRBJ1-1; unclear D gene. The sequence derives from a woman aged 40 to 50 with glioma. Some clones in this sample may be carry-over from other donors' samples. This specimen consisted of PBMCs, obtained from a glioma patient whose treatment included an IDH1 peptide vaccine. CDR3 region: CARIEAFF. CDR3 coding DNA: TGTGCCAGGATTGAAGCTTTCTTT. Combining the CDR3 with reference TRBV19 and TRBJ1-1 gives the whole variable domain DGGITQSPKYLFRKEGQNVTLSCEQNLNHDAMYWYRQDPGQGLRLIYYSQIVNDFQKGDIAEGYSVSREKKESFPLTVTSAQKNPTAFYLCARIEAFFGQGTRLTVV.